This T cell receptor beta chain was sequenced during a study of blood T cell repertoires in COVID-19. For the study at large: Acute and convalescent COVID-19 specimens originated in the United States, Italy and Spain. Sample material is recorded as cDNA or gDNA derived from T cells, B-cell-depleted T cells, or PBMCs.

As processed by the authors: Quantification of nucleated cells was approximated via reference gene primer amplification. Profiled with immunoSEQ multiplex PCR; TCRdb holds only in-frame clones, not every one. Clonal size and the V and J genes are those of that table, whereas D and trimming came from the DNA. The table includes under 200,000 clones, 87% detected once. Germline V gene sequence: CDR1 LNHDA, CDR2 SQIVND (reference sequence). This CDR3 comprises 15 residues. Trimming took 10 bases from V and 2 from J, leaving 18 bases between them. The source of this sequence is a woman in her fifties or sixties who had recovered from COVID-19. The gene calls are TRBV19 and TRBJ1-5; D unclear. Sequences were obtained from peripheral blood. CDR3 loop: CATQDFEGGNQPQHF. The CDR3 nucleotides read TGTGCCACTCAGGACTTTGAGGGAGGCAATCAGCCCCAGCATTTT. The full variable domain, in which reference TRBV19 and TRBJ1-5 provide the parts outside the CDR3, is DGGITQSPKYLFRKEGQNVTLSCEQNLNHDAMYWYRQDPGQGLRLIYYSQIVNDFQKGDIAEGYSVSREKKESFPLTVTSAQKNPTAFYLCATQDFEGGNQPQHFGDGTRLSIL.